These 3 T cell receptor beta chains share one sample of origin, sequenced in a study of identical twins. TCRdb recomputed calls from the 5' RACE reads with MiXCR, one row per CDR3 protein. The sample records about 200,000 distinct CDR3 sequences, approximately 8.3% being singletons. The same sample was also studied in work on yellow fever vaccine responses in identical twins.

Sequencing was performed on memory (CD45RO+) T cells sorted from blood. The receptors derive from a woman younger than 35 in good health.

The chain has TRBV19 and TRBJ2-2, with 7 positions matching TRBD2. Per the germline V gene, CDR1 is LNHDA and CDR2 is SQIVND (reference sequence). V shed 1 base and J 4 bases; nucleotides not matched to a gene: 3. There are 15 residues in the CDR3. CDR3 amino acids: CASSIAGGVTGELFF. As DNA, the CDR3 is TGTGCCAGTAGTATAGCGGGAGGTGTCACCGGGGAGCTGTTTTTT.

The rearrangement uses TRBV4-3 and TRBJ2-2; D uncertain. The germline CDR1 and CDR2 sequences are LGHNA and YSLEER. The V gene lost 7 bases and the J gene lost 1 base, with 13 bases spanning the gap. This CDR3 contains 15 residues. The CDR3 bases are TGCGCCAGCACCTTCCTGGTACAGAACACCGGGGAGCTGTTTTTT. Amino acid sequence: CASTFLVQNTGELFF.

The table lists this clonotype with many counts. The chain joins TRBV6-1 to TRBJ2-1; 10 bases align to TRBD2. Per the germline V gene, CDR1 is MNHNS and CDR2 is SASEGT. The CDR3 sequence is 15 residues long. With 6 bases clipped from V and 8 bases from J, the junction kept 10 bases outside the gene matches. CDR3 coding DNA: TGTGCCAGCAGACTCACTAGCGGGGACAAGGATGAGCAGTTCTTC. As protein: CASRLTSGDKDEQFF.